The 10 T cell receptor beta chains reported below all come from one sample, sequenced in a study of metastatic and nonmetastatic thyroid tumors. Every patient underwent thyroid surgery untreated. TCRdb reassembled clones from the PCR reads with MiXCR. The data show tens of thousands of clones, 9.5% to 15% seen once. The sample taken for sequencing was blood. These receptors were taken from a female donor with papillary thyroid cancer or a benign thyroid nodule (not recorded which). Some clones in this sample may be carry-over from other donors' samples.

This clone was seen at least ten times. One end of the junction is discordant with germline, which a read error may explain. V is TRBV5-6 and J is TRBJ1-5; tentatively, D is TRBD1 (5 bases). Germline V gene lookup returns CDR1 SGHDT and CDR2 YYEEEE. CDR3 size: 15 residues. The CDR3 loop is CASSLGQGGFQPQHF. The CDR3, as DNA: TGTGCCAGCAGTTTGGGGCAGGGAGGGTTTCAGCCCCAGCATTTT.

This clone was seen at least ten times. The rearrangement links TRBV25-1 to TRBJ1-1; tentatively, D is TRBD1 (5 bases). V lost 5 bases, J lost 1 base, and 11 bases lay in between. The CDR3 contains 14 residues. Germline V gene data show CDR1 as MGHDK and CDR2 as SYGVNS. CDR3 protein: CASSSKGRNTEAFF. The CDR3 region has the DNA TGTGCCAGCAGTTCGAAGGGGCGGAACACTGAAGCTTTCTTT.

This clone was counted at least ten times. The chain carries TRBV3-1 and TRBJ2-1, with 10 bases identical to TRBD2. Germline lookup yields CDR1 LGHDT and CDR2 YNNKEL (reference sequence). The CDR3 loop spans 14 amino acids. V trimming: 0 bases; J trimming: 12 bases; junction bases outside the gene matches: 5. The DNA for the CDR3 is TGTGCCAGCAGCCAAGATGCCAGCGGGAGGGGGCAGTTCTTC. Its translation is CASSQDASGRGQFF.

This clone was observed many times. The chain is built from TRBV28 and TRBJ2-1, with TRBD2 identical over 7 bases. CDR3 length: 15 amino acids. The ends lost 2 bases at V and 6 bases at J; junction bases unmatched: 7. The germline gives CDR1 MDHEN, CDR2 SYDVKM. The CDR3 sequence is CASSLQGGRVNEQFF. CDR3 nucleotide sequence: TGTGCCAGCAGTTTACAAGGTGGGAGGGTCAATGAGCAGTTCTTC.

This clone was seen many times. The genes are TRBV28 and TRBJ2-7; TRBD2 agrees at 10 bases. Germline CDR1 is MDHEN and CDR2 is SYDVKM. V gave up 6 bases and J gave up 3 bases; unmatched junction bases: 14. The CDR3 totals 17 residues. The CDR3 loop is CASSPRGSGRIRYEQYF. The CDR3 DNA reads as TGTGCCAGCAGCCCCCGGGGTAGCGGGAGGATTCGCTACGAGCAGTACTTC.

This clone was detected many times. This rearrangement joins TRBV20-1 to TRBJ1-5; D is unresolved. The CDR3 contains 16 residues. Trimming left V 2 bases short and J 2 bases short, with 16 bases between. Germline V lookup: CDR1 DFQATT, CDR2 SNEGSKA (reference sequence). DNA of the CDR3: TGCAGTGCTAGATCGCAGGAGGGAAGTCGCAATCAGCCCCAGCATTTT. This encodes CSARSQEGSRNQPQHF.

This clone came up many times. This sequence joins TRBV6-5 and TRBJ2-7, with 14 nucleotides matching TRBD2. The J segment lost 1 base and the V segment lost 6 bases, leaving 14 bases of the junction unmatched. CDR1 is MNHEY and CDR2 is SVGAGI in the germline V gene. The CDR3 spans 19 residues. The CDR3 DNA is TGTGCCAGCAGGCGACAGGGACTAGCGGGAGAGAAGGGGTCCTACGAGCAGTACTTC. Protein: CASRRQGLAGEKGSYEQYF.

This clone was seen repeatedly, ten times or more. The chain employs TRBV4-2 and TRBJ1-4, with a tentative D call TRBD1 (5 bases). Germline V CDR1 and CDR2: LGHNA, YNFKEQ. V shed 1 base and J shed 5 bases, with 26 bases lying between them. This CDR3 has 20 residues. The CDR3 DNA follows: TGTGCCAGCAGCCAAGTAAGCGTCGGGGGGTATAAGGGGCTCAATGAAAAACTGTTTTTT. This translates into CASSQVSVGGYKGLNEKLFF.

This clone was seen at least ten times. Distinct nucleotide sequences in the sample also encode this CDR3. This sequence joins TRBV19 and TRBJ1-1; no clear D gene. The CDR3 length is 11 residues. The germline V gene encodes CDR1 LNHDA and CDR2 SQIVND (reference sequence). Trimming stripped 5 bases from V and 5 bases from J, with 6 bases between. CDR3 nucleotide sequence: TGTGCCAGTAGTGTAGGGACTGAAGCTTTCTTT. This encodes CASSVGTEAFF.

This clone was seen a few times. Given a much more abundant clone one base away, this may be a read error. The V call is TRBV29-1, the J call TRBJ1-1; D is unclear. Germline assignment: CDR1 SQVTM and CDR2 ANQGSEA. The CDR3 is made up of 10 amino acids. V was clipped by 3 bases and J by 10 bases, with 9 bases between them. The DNA of the CDR3 is TGCAGCGTTGATGGCAGTGGAGCTTTCTTT. Translated, it gives CSVDGSGAFF.